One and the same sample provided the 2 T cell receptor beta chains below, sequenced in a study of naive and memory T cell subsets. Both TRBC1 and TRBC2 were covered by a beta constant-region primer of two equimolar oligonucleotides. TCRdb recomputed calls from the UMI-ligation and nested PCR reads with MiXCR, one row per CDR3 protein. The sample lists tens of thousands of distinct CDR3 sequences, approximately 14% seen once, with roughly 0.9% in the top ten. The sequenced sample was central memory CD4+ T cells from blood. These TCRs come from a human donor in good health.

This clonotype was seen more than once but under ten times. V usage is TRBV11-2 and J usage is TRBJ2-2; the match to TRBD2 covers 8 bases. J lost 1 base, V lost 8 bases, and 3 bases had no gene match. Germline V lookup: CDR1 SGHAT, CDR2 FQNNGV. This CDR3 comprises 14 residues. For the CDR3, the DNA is TGTGCCAGCCAGGCGGGGGGGAACACCGGGGAGCTGTTTTTT. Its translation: CASQAGGNTGELFF.

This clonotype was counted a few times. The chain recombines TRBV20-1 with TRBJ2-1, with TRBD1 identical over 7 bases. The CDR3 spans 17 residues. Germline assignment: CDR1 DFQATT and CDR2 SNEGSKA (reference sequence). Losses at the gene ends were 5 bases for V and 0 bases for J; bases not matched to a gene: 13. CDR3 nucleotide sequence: TGCAGTGCTCCGCCCGGGACAGCGCGTCACTCCTACAATGAGCAGTTCTTC. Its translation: CSAPPGTARHSYNEQFF.